This T cell receptor beta chain is drawn from a study of metastatic and nonmetastatic thyroid tumors. About the study: Malignant thyroid and benign thyroid patients provided blood and tumor or nodule tissue whose repertoires were compared.

The sample holds a few counts of this clone. This may be a read error: a much more frequent sequence differs by one nucleotide. The same CDR3 can be traced to other DNA sequences in this sample. As originally analysed: In papillary thyroid cancer, a distant-metastasis classifier was built using CDR3 differences across clinicopathological groups. TCRdb re-called the PCR reads with MiXCR. These V and J calls rely on TCRdb rather than the paper's analysis. This sample has 84,000 or so clones, with approximately 9% found just once. There were no patients who had received any treatment before thyroid surgery. Germline-derived CDR1 and CDR2 are SNHLY and FYNNEI. The CDR3 runs to 14 residues.

The sequence was obtained from a female donor with papillary thyroid cancer or a benign thyroid nodule (not recorded which). Some clones in this sample may be carry-over from other donors' samples. Sequencing was carried out using blood. The chain has TRBV2 and TRBJ1-1, with unresolved D. The CDR3 region is CASSESSFFTEAFF. The CDR3 DNA reads as TGTGCCAGCAGCGAGAGCTCCTTTTTCACTGAAGCTTTCTTC.